This T cell receptor beta chain was obtained from a study of Ad26.COV2.S vaccination and SARS-CoV-2 variants. Looking at the study overall: The Ad26.COV2.S arm of the COV1001 trial was where the donor was placed.

This clone appeared a single time. The CDR3 spans 14 residues. The V end was cut by 5 bases, the J end by 4 bases, with 12 bases between. The germline V gene has CDR1 SEHNR and CDR2 FQNEAQ (reference sequence). Profiled with immunoSEQ multiplex PCR; TCRdb holds only in-frame clones, not every one. The sample records some 300,000 clones, 86% being singletons. Treatment denoted: roughly 19 received Ad26.COV2.S at low or high dose, single or two shots; roughly five received placebo; per-sample allocation not given. Vaccine and placebo recipients were sampled on day 63 after the first injection. This rearrangement joins TRBV7-9 to TRBJ1-3, with D maybe TRBD1 (6 bases). This clonotype was sampled from a person aged 18 to 65 who received the Ad26.COV2.S COVID-19 vaccine or a placebo. Here the sequenced sample was peripheral blood, taken in a trial of Ad26.COV2.S vaccine versus placebo. The CDR3 protein is CASSNYRAGNTIYF. For the CDR3, the DNA is TGTGCCAGCAGCAACTACAGGGCCGGAAACACCATATATTTT.